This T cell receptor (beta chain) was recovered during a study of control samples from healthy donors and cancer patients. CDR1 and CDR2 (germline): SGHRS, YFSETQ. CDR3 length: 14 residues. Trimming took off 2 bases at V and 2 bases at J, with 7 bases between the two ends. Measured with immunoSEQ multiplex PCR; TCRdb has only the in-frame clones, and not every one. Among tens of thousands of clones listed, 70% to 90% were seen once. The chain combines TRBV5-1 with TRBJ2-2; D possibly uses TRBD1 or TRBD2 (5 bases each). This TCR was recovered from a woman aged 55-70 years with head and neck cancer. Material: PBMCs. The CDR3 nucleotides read TGCGCCAGCAGCTTTGGGGGAAACACCGGGGAGCTGTTTTTT. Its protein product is CASSFGGNTGELFF.